This record looks at one T cell receptor beta chain sequence and its context. The specificity of this receptor is unknown. Base-call qualities are not available, and no considerably larger clone is one nucleotide away. Synthesis of TCR cDNA relied on 5'RACE template switching, a step that introduced a universal primer site along with unique molecular identifiers. Priming for cDNA synthesis came from both the TCR alpha and TCR beta constant segments. Two PCR steps were used to amplify libraries, with sample barcodes and sequencing adapters being added in the second step. Libraries were sequenced on Illumina HiSeq 2500 (2x100 bp) or NovaSeq (2x150 bp). As for the original processing: Reads were demultiplexed and collapsed into UMI consensus sequences with MIGEC, and V(D)J alignment was performed with MiXCR. Vaccine-responding clonotypes were defined with edgeR using replicate PBMC samples, requiring FDR below 0.01 and a log2 fold change above 5 up to day 15. CD4 or CD8 identity was assigned to each bulk clonotype according to whether the clonotype was present at higher abundance in the sequenced CD4 repertoire or the sequenced CD8 repertoire. The public reads were reanalyzed by TCRdb: fastp trimming at Q25, MiXCR alignment, in-frame beta chains only. Every distinct CDR3 protein forms one entry, paired with its most common genes and DNA. The V and J calls come from TCRdb's annotation, not from the publication. This sample comprises approximately 550,000 distinct CDR3 sequences, under 25% of them detected only once. Jointly, the top ten make up around an eighth of the sample.

This sample is drawn from a study of T cells after yellow fever vaccination (dated by TCRdb to the late 2010s). For context, the study as a whole: The SMART-Seq v4 Ultra Low Input RNA kit was used to prepare libraries from fractions with low cell numbers. To follow T-cell clones before and after both primary and booster YFV17D yellow fever vaccination, bulk TCR alpha and beta repertoires underwent longitudinal sequencing. Two healthy male donors made up the cohort, one aged 18 to 30 years and the other aged 30 to 40 years. Blood was drawn at multiple timepoints before and after primary and secondary immunization, with bulk PBMC replicates and cell subsets isolated. Summary of the overall study and its limitations: Only a couple of donors were included in the study, so the extent to which the findings can be generalized is limited. Computational filtering was needed because FACS-sorted repertoires could contain abundant contaminating clonotypes from the bulk population. A small share of clonotypes occurred in both CD4 and CD8 compartments, likely arising from convergent recombination. The secondary T-cell response was weaker than the primary response but faster, peaking on day 5 instead of day 15. Most clones expanded after primary vaccination were re-detected after the booster (around 96% of CD4 and around 86% of CD8), suggesting broad memory maintenance.

For CDR1 and CDR2, the germline V gene lists MNHEY and SVGEGT. Trimming at the junction amounts to 5 bases on V and 6 bases on J, and the germline ends lie 17 bases apart. The CDR3 covers 15 residues, taking in both the cysteine and the phenylalanine. Solely the CDR3 DNA is kept, with 45 bases framed from the first base. The label giving this sample's treatment or condition can be read as: live attenuated yellow fever vaccine strain. At each blood-draw timepoint, two biological replicates of bulk PBMCs were obtained. A standard Ficoll-Paque protocol was used to isolate PBMCs from peripheral blood. TriZol was used to extract RNA from bulk PBMCs, from CD4 and CD8 fractions, and from dextramer-positive and dextramer-negative fractions.

The V and J genes are TRBV6-2 or TRBV6-3 and TRBJ2-1; the D gene is perhaps TRBD2, from 5 matching bases. This sequence originates from a man aged 25-45 years who received the YFV17D yellow fever vaccine. The sequencing here drew on PBMCs, taken 15 days after the yellow fever booster vaccination. The DNA sequence is as follows: TGTGCCAGCAGTGAGACTACCTCGTTCGCCAATGAGCAGTTCTTC. Its amino acids are CASSETTSFANEQFF.